Listed here are 21 T cell receptor beta chains from one sample, sequenced in a study of blood T cell repertoires in COVID-19. Method: immunoSEQ multiplex PCR; TCRdb's copy keeps in-frame clones and lacks some. The sample records some 180,000 clones, 88% being singletons. The specimen was peripheral blood. Receptors originate from a man between 50 and 59 years old who had recovered from COVID-19.

The chain employs TRBV7-9 and TRBJ1-1, with a weak D call TRBD1 (6 bases). V gave up 6 bases and J gave up 4 bases, with 15 bases separating them. This CDR3 spans 14 amino acids. Germline values: CDR1 SEHNR, CDR2 FQNEAQ (reference sequence). The CDR3 sequence: CASRGPGAGTEAFF. The CDR3 DNA follows: TGTGCCAGCAGGGGGCCAGGGGCTGGCACTGAAGCTTTCTTT.

The rearrangement links TRBV7-3 to TRBJ2-2; D is undetermined. The length of the CDR3 is 12 residues. The V gene's germline CDR1 is SGHTA and CDR2 FQGTGA. V gave up 4 bases and J gave up 8 bases, with 8 bases separating them. The CDR3: CASSSELGELFF. The DNA for the CDR3 is TGTGCCAGCAGCTCTGAACTAGGGGAGCTGTTTTTT.

The chain joins TRBV27 to TRBJ1-5; the D is unclear. Trimming took off 0 bases at V and 7 bases at J, with 10 bases between the two ends. Germline CDR1 reads MNHEY; CDR2 reads SMNVEV (reference sequence). The CDR3 covers 14 residues. The CDR3 spells CASSLSLWAQPQHF. The CDR3 nucleotides read TGTGCCAGCAGTTTATCTTTGTGGGCCCAGCCCCAGCATTTT.

The V gene is TRBV7-2, the J gene TRBJ1-4; perhaps TRBD1 as D (5 bases). Per the germline V gene, CDR1 is SGHTA and CDR2 is FQGNSA. Between the trimmed V and J ends, which lost 7 bases and 8 bases, there was a span of 14 bases. The CDR3 runs 13 residues. For the CDR3, the DNA is TGTGCCAGCAAACAGCGGGGGGAGGAAAAACTGTTTTTT. Its protein product is CASKQRGEEKLFF.

The chain employs TRBV19 and TRBJ1-2, with 11 bases fitting TRBD1. This CDR3 is built from 14 residues. Germline V lookup: CDR1 LNHDA, CDR2 SQIVND (reference sequence). Losses at the gene ends were 5 bases for V and 6 bases for J; bases not matched to a gene: 5. The DNA for the CDR3 is TGTGCCAGTAGTCTTGGACAGGGGGCGGATGGCTACACCTTC. This encodes CASSLGQGADGYTF.

V usage is TRBV19 and J usage is TRBJ1-5; possible D gene TRBD1, 6 bases. The CDR3 sequence is 16 residues long. Trimming pared 5 bases from V and 0 bases from J, leaving 14 bases between. In germline, CDR1 is LNHDA, CDR2 SQIVND (reference sequence). The CDR3 sequence is CASSDPGAHSNQPQHF. DNA of the CDR3: TGTGCCAGTAGTGACCCAGGGGCCCATAGCAATCAGCCCCAGCATTTT.

The V gene is TRBV14, the J gene TRBJ2-4; 8 bases line up with TRBD1. The CDR3 consists of 12 residues. Germline loops: CDR1 SGHDN, CDR2 FVKESK. The J segment lost 10 bases and the V segment lost 4 bases, leaving 3 bases of the junction unmatched. Written as DNA, the CDR3 is TGTGCCAGCAGCCCCGACAGGGGTATTCAGTACTTC. It is translated as CASSPDRGIQYF.

This rearrangement joins TRBV6-5 to TRBJ2-2; no clear D. This CDR3 spans 13 amino acids. Germline CDR1 reads MNHEY; CDR2 reads SVGAGI. V lost 8 bases to trimming and J lost 3 bases, with 10 bases between them. The CDR3 region is CASRGRDTGELFF. CDR3 coding DNA: TGTGCCAGCCGCGGAAGAGACACCGGGGAGCTGTTTTTT.

The chain has TRBV28 and TRBJ2-4; the D gene is possibly TRBD1 (5 bases). Trimming pared 6 bases from V and 0 bases from J, leaving 12 bases between. Germline assignment: CDR1 MDHEN and CDR2 SYDVKM. CDR3 length equals 15 residues. The DNA for the CDR3 is TGTGCCAGCAGGGGGCAGCTGATAGCCAAAAACATTCAGTACTTC. It translates to CASRGQLIAKNIQYF.

Only a few counts were recorded for this clone. In DNA form, the CDR3 reads TGTGCCAGCAGTCCCTTGGGACAGGGGCTGAACACTGAAGCTTTCTTT. Protein product: CASSPLGQGLNTEAFF. The V gene is TRBV7-2, the J gene TRBJ1-1, with 10 bases matching TRBD1. Germline assignment: CDR1 SGHTA and CDR2 FQGNSA. The CDR3 totals 16 residues. V shed 6 bases, J shed 0 bases, and the junction held 7 bases outside the gene matches.

The gene calls are TRBV11-2 and TRBJ1-2, with 8 bases lining up with TRBD1. The CDR3 has 13 amino acids. V was clipped by 2 bases and J by 8 bases; unmatched bases: 4. Germline V gives CDR1 SGHAT, CDR2 FQNNGV. The CDR3 is CASSLQGAGGYTF. The DNA of the CDR3 is TGTGCCAGCAGCTTACAGGGGGCGGGAGGCTACACCTTC.

Here the CDR3 DNA reads TGTGCCAGCAGCTTGGGGGACAGGCCAAACTATGGCTACACCTTC. Translation: CASSLGDRPNYGYTF. The chain links TRBV5-6 to TRBJ1-2, with TRBD1 matching 8 bases. V lost 0 bases to trimming and J lost 2 bases; unmatched junction nucleotides: 3. The germline V gene has CDR1 SGHDT and CDR2 YYEEEE. CDR3 length equals 15 residues.

The chain uses TRBV7-9 and TRBJ2-3; D might be TRBD2 (7 bases). Trimming left V 3 bases short and J 4 bases short, with 20 bases between. The CDR3 has 17 amino acids. Germline CDR1 reads SEHNR; CDR2 reads FQNEAQ (reference sequence). Here the CDR3 DNA reads TGTGCCAGCAGCTTCCGAGGGGGAGGGCCATTGTCAGATACGCAGTATTTT. Encoded protein: CASSFRGGGPLSDTQYF.

As regards this clone: This sample includes further DNA sequences coding for the same CDR3. The V and J genes are TRBV7-9 and TRBJ1-4, with D possibly matching TRBD1 (6 bases). The germline CDR1 and CDR2 sequences are SEHNR and FQNEAQ (reference sequence). This CDR3 has 14 residues. Trimming removed 4 bases at V and 3 bases at J, with 9 bases between. The CDR3 DNA reads as TGTGCCAGCAGCTCGGACAGATCTAATGAAAAACTGTTTTTT. Residues: CASSSDRSNEKLFF. The complete variable domain, with remaining parts taken from reference TRBV7-9 and TRBJ1-4, reads DTGVSQNPRHKITKRGQNVTFRCDPISEHNRLYWYRQTLGQGPEFLTYFQNEAQLEKSRLLSDRFSAERPKGSFSTLEIQRTEQGDSAMYLCASSSDRSNEKLFFGSGTQLSVL.

This clone came up a few times. The chain employs TRBV29-1 and TRBJ2-1, with 11 bases fitting TRBD2. V was pared by 5 bases and J by 8 bases, with 2 bases of the junction left unmatched. Germline loops: CDR1 SQVTM, CDR2 ANQGSEA. There are 12 residues in the CDR3. In DNA form, the CDR3 reads TGCAGCGTTTTGACTAGCGGGGATGAGCAGTTCTTC. Protein: CSVLTSGDEQFF.

The chain recombines TRBV18 with TRBJ2-7; TRBD2 matches 8 bases. Unmatched junction bases numbered 10, after V lost 3 bases and J lost 3 bases. The CDR3 runs 16 residues. Germline V gene sequence: CDR1 KGHSH, CDR2 LQKENI. DNA for the CDR3: TGTGCCAGCTCACCCGGACGGCCCCGGGAGGGCTACGAGCAGTACTTC. Its translation: CASSPGRPREGYEQYF.

This chain links TRBV19 with TRBJ1-6, with a possible D match to TRBD1 (5 bases). The V end lost 7 bases, the J end lost 7 bases, and 17 bases lay between the germline ends. The CDR3 has 15 amino acids. The germline V gene has CDR1 LNHDA and CDR2 SQIVND (reference sequence). CDR3 DNA sequence: TGTGCCAGTACCCCAACCCAGGGTAACAATTCACCCCTCCACTTT. Protein product: CASTPTQGNNSPLHF.

The J gene is TRBJ2-1, the V gene TRBV11-2, with D perhaps matching TRBD1 (5 bases). The CDR3 consists of 16 residues. CDR1 is SGHAT, CDR2 FQNNGV, per germline. The germline V and J ends were trimmed by 0 bases and 6 bases, with 15 bases remaining between them. The chain's CDR3 is CASSLDLGRVINEQFF. CDR3 sequence (DNA): TGTGCCAGCAGCTTAGATCTAGGCAGGGTAATCAATGAGCAGTTCTTC.

The chain carries TRBV19 and TRBJ2-3, with TRBD1 matching 7 bases. The CDR3 sequence is 15 residues long. The J segment lost 3 bases and the V segment lost 6 bases, leaving 9 bases of the junction unmatched. Germline lookup yields CDR1 LNHDA and CDR2 SQIVND (reference sequence). The CDR3 spells CASSLQGIGTDTQYF. The CDR3 coding sequence is TGTGCCAGTAGCCTACAGGGGATTGGTACAGATACGCAGTATTTT.

V is TRBV25-1 and J is TRBJ2-1; TRBD2 matches 13 bases. The J segment lost 6 bases and the V segment lost 4 bases, leaving 3 bases of the junction unmatched. Germline CDR1 and CDR2: MGHDK and SYGVNS. The CDR3 is 15 amino acids. The CDR3 nucleotides read TGTGCCAGCAGTGGACTAGCGGGAGGTTCCAATGAGCAGTTCTTC. Protein product: CASSGLAGGSNEQFF.

The chain has TRBV25-1 and TRBJ1-1; perhaps TRBD1 as D (6 bases). Germline CDR1 reads MGHDK; CDR2 reads SYGVNS. V lost 6 bases and J lost 5, with 13 bases in between. The CDR3 loop spans 13 amino acids. The CDR3 nucleotides are TGTGCCAGCAGAGGGACACGGAGAACTGAAGCTTTCTTT. Protein sequence: CASRGTRRTEAFF. Full variable domain (rest looked up from reference TRBV25-1 and TRBJ1-1): EADIYQTPRYLVIGTGKKITLECSQTMGHDKMYWYQQDPGMELHLIHYSYGVNSTEKGDLSSESTVSRIRTEHFPLTLESARPSHTSQYLCASRGTRRTEAFFGQGTRLTVV.